This T cell receptor (beta chain) originates from a study of STAT5B mutations in CD4+ large granular lymphocyte leukemia. Study-wide findings and caveats: Data were not HLA-matched across samples. Patient CD4-sorted repertoires stayed more clonal than healthy ones after leukemic-clone removal. Top patient clones used TRBV06 genes more often: 8/27 versus 2/35 in controls.

The survey-level immunoSEQ assay was used. Profiling relied on immunoSEQ multiplex PCR, and the TCRdb table lists in-frame clones only, not all of them. This repertoire shows some 45,000 clones, approximately 83% found once; its top ten account for around 3%. The CDR3 spans 12 residues. Germline V gene lookup returns CDR1 SQVTM and CDR2 ANQGSEA. J gave up 4 bases and V 7 bases, and 5 bases lay outside the gene matches. As concerns this clone: Its target is unknown.

Material for sequencing was CD4+ T cells from blood buffy coats. The rearrangement uses TRBV29-1 and TRBJ2-3, with TRBD1 identical over 7 bases. The sequence was obtained from a human donor in good health. The CDR3 coding sequence is TGCAGCGCCCGACAGGGTTCAGATACGCAGTATTTT. This gives the protein CSARQGSDTQYF.